The 21 T cell receptor beta chains listed next were all sequenced from one sample in a study of blood T cell repertoires in COVID-19. Method: immunoSEQ multiplex PCR; TCRdb's copy keeps in-frame clones and lacks some. This sample has hundreds of thousands of clones, with around 86% found just once. Sample: peripheral blood. These TCRs come from a woman aged 25-40 years who had recovered from COVID-19.

This clone was seen more than once but under ten times. The chain employs TRBV19 and TRBJ1-5, with TRBD1 as a possible D gene (5 bases). The CDR3 length is 15 residues. Germline lookup yields CDR1 LNHDA and CDR2 SQIVND (reference sequence). Deletions cut 5 bases from V and 2 bases from J, with 13 bases between. The CDR3 coding sequence is TGTGCCAGTAGTGCGAGGACATCAGGCAATCAGCCCCAGCATTTT. Its protein product is CASSARTSGNQPQHF.

The V call is TRBV7-2, the J call TRBJ2-7; D may be TRBD1 (6 bases). V shed 1 base and J shed 6 bases, with 13 bases lying between them. The CDR3 extends over 14 amino acids. Germline V CDR1 and CDR2: SGHTA, FQGNSA. The CDR3 bases are TGTGCCAGCAGCTTAGACCCTGGCAGGGGCGAGCAGTACTTC. This sequence encodes CASSLDPGRGEQYF.

V is TRBV9 and J is TRBJ2-4; TRBD1 matches at 8 bases. Losses at the gene ends were 3 bases for V and 0 bases for J; bases not matched to a gene: 5. The CDR3 extends over 16 amino acids. CDR1 SGDLS and CDR2 YYNGEE come from the germline V gene. The CDR3 nucleotides are TGTGCCAGCAGCGCCGACAGGGGACTAGCCAAAAACATTCAGTACTTC. It encodes CASSADRGLAKNIQYF. The variable domain in full, completed from reference TRBV9 and TRBJ2-4, reads DSGVTQTPKHLITATGQRVTLRCSPRSGDLSVYWYQQSLDQGLQFLIQYYNGEERAKGNILERFSAQQFPDLHSELNLSSLELGDSALYFCASSADRGLAKNIQYFGAGTRLSVL.

This chain joins TRBV19 and TRBJ2-6; 7 bases map to TRBD2. This CDR3 contains 18 residues. Germline-derived CDR1 and CDR2 are LNHDA and SQIVND (reference sequence). With V trimmed by 7 bases and J by 0 bases, 12 bases remained unmatched. This chain's CDR3 is CASKGSGPYVSGANVLTF. The CDR3 bases are TGTGCCAGTAAGGGTAGCGGGCCTTACGTCTCTGGGGCCAACGTCCTGACTTTC.

The V gene is TRBV4-1, the J gene TRBJ2-2; TRBD1 matches at 10 bases. The CDR3 spans 17 residues. From germline, CDR1 is MGHRA and CDR2 YSYEKL. J gave up 0 bases and V 0 bases, and 1 base lay outside the gene matches. The CDR3 spells CASSQEGQGANTGELFF. For the CDR3, the DNA is TGCGCCAGCAGCCAAGAAGGACAGGGGGCGAACACCGGGGAGCTGTTTTTT.

This chain connects TRBV6-5 to TRBJ1-2; D not certain. The V end was cut by 7 bases, the J end by 4 bases, with 13 bases between. CDR3 length: 13 residues. Germline-derived CDR1 and CDR2 are MNHEY and SVGAGI. The CDR3 reads CASTTESPYGYTF. CDR3 coding DNA: TGTGCCAGCACCACCGAGTCCCCCTATGGCTACACCTTC.

This clone was seen more than once but under ten times. This chain's CDR3 is CASSLLAGGLPDTQYF. The CDR3 DNA sequence: TGCGCCAGCAGCTTGCTAGCGGGGGGCCTTCCAGATACGCAGTATTTT. This chain connects TRBV5-1 to TRBJ2-3; 11 bases match TRBD2. Germline V gives CDR1 SGHRS, CDR2 YFSETQ. The CDR3 is made up of 16 amino acids. After removal of 1 base from V and 4 bases from J, the junction contained 5 bases not matched to a gene.

CDR3 protein: CASRQTNTDTQYF. CDR3 nucleotides: TGTGCCAGCAGACAGACTAACACAGATACGCAGTATTTT. V usage is TRBV12-3 or TRBV12-4 and J usage is TRBJ2-3, with a possible D match to TRBD2 (5 bases). Trimming cost V 6 bases and J 2 bases, with 9 bases left between them. This CDR3 spans 13 amino acids.

The V and J genes are TRBV3-1 (or the pseudogene TRBV3-2) and TRBJ2-3; D is undetermined. The V gene lost 0 bases and the J gene lost 1 base, with 11 bases spanning the gap. Germline V gene sequence: CDR1 LGHDT, CDR2 YNNKEL (reference sequence). The CDR3 is 16 residues long. The CDR3 reads CASSQDFSARTDTQYF. In DNA, the CDR3 is TGTGCCAGCAGCCAAGATTTCAGCGCGCGCACAGATACGCAGTATTTT.

This chain links TRBV7-9 with TRBJ2-7; D call uncertain. The germline gives CDR1 SEHNR, CDR2 FQNEAQ (reference sequence). Deletions cut 3 bases from V and 3 bases from J, with 6 bases between. The CDR3 runs 12 residues. CDR3 DNA sequence: TGTGCCAGCAGCTTGAGTGACTACGAGCAGTACTTC. Protein product: CASSLSDYEQYF.

The V and J genes are TRBV10-3 and TRBJ2-1; tentative D call: TRBD2 (6 bases). There are 16 residues in the CDR3. CDR1 ENHRY and CDR2 SYGVKD come from the germline V gene. V gave up 0 bases and J gave up 0 bases, with 9 bases separating them. The DNA for the CDR3 is TGTGCCATCAGTGAGTCGGAGGGGAGCTCCTACAATGAGCAGTTCTTC. It specifies CAISESEGSSYNEQFF.

This chain links TRBV28 with TRBJ1-5; D is unresolved. V was clipped by 8 bases and J by 10 bases, with 21 bases between them. The CDR3 is 14 amino acids. Germline loops: CDR1 MDHEN, CDR2 SYDVKM. The CDR3 loop is CASLSPGRVEPQHF. In DNA form, the CDR3 reads TGTGCCAGCCTCTCGCCGGGGAGGGTGGAACCCCAGCATTTT. Looking up the rest from reference TRBV28 and TRBJ1-5 gives the full variable domain: DVKVTQSSRYLVKRTGEKVFLECVQDMDHENMFWYRQDPGLGLRLIYFSYDVKMKEKGDIPEGYSVSREKKERFSLILESASTNQTSMYLCASLSPGRVEPQHFGDGTRLSIL.

The J gene is TRBJ2-3, the V gene TRBV2; TRBD1 matches 10 bases. The germline V gene has CDR1 SNHLY and CDR2 FYNNEI. The V and J ends lost 10 bases and 4 bases, in that order; junction bases with no gene match: 8. This CDR3 is 14 amino acids long. Here the CDR3 reads CAKKRQGAPDTQYF. CDR3 DNA: TGTGCCAAAAAGAGACAGGGGGCTCCAGATACGCAGTATTTT.

This clone was found once. The rearrangement links TRBV29-1 to TRBJ2-3; D is possibly TRBD2 (5 bases). CDR3 length: 13 amino acids. Trimming pared 4 bases from V and 3 bases from J, leaving 11 bases between. Germline loops: CDR1 SQVTM, CDR2 ANQGSEA. In DNA, the CDR3 is TGCAGCGTTGTGGGAGTTGGGACAGATACGCAGTATTTT. As protein: CSVVGVGTDTQYF.

The chain links TRBV4-1 to TRBJ2-1; 9 bases map to TRBD2. Looked up from germline, CDR1 is MGHRA and CDR2 is YSYEKL. This CDR3 spans 16 amino acids. The ends lost 1 base at V and 3 bases at J; junction bases unmatched: 4. The CDR3 loop reads CASSQAGGRDYNEQFF. The CDR3 DNA reads as TGCGCCAGCAGCCAAGCGGGCGGGAGGGACTACAATGAGCAGTTCTTC.

V gene TRBV14 combines with J gene TRBJ2-7; 7 positions agree with TRBD2. Germline V lookup: CDR1 SGHDN, CDR2 FVKESK. The CDR3 length is 14 residues. The V gene end was trimmed by 4 bases and the J gene end by 3 bases; junction bases not matched to a gene: 6. CDR3 loop: CASSPSGTNYEQYF. DNA of the CDR3: TGTGCCAGCAGCCCAAGCGGGACCAACTACGAGCAGTACTTC. The variable domain in full, with the rest retrieved from reference TRBV14 and TRBJ2-7, is EAGVTQFPSHSVIEKGQTVTLRCDPISGHDNLYWYRRVMGKEIKFLLHFVKESKQDESGMPNNRFLAERTGGTYSTLKVQPAELEDSGVYFCASSPSGTNYEQYFGPGTRLTVT.

The table lists this clone with a few counts. The chain recombines TRBV6-5 with TRBJ1-5; D might be TRBD1 (6 bases). This CDR3 region has 15 residues. Germline CDR1 MNHEY, CDR2 SVGAGI. The ends were cut back, 7 bases at V and 3 bases at J, with 16 bases in the middle. The CDR3 sequence: CASKKDRSYNQPQHF. The DNA for the CDR3 is TGTGCCAGCAAAAAAGACAGGTCCTACAATCAGCCCCAGCATTTT.

The rearrangement joins TRBV11-2 to TRBJ2-7, with 9 positions matching TRBD1. Germline CDR1 reads SGHAT; CDR2 reads FQNNGV. The CDR3 runs 13 residues. V shed 4 bases, J shed 8 bases, and the junction held 6 bases outside the gene matches. In nucleotides, the CDR3 is TGTGCCAGCAGCTGGTGGACAGGGGAGAAGCAGTACTTC. Its translation is CASSWWTGEKQYF.

The V call is TRBV14, the J call TRBJ2-5; tentative D call: TRBD2 (6 bases). Germline CDR1 and CDR2: SGHDN and FVKESK. The CDR3 is made up of 14 amino acids. V was shortened by 1 base and J by 6 bases, with 12 bases between the two germline ends. The CDR3 here is CASSQALARQTQYF. The CDR3, as DNA: TGTGCCAGCAGCCAAGCTCTAGCGCGGCAGACCCAGTACTTC.

The rearrangement links TRBV21-1 to TRBJ1-3. TRBV21-1 is tagged as a pseudogene. There are 14 residues in the CDR3. Here the CDR3 reads CASSRRVTGNTIYF. The DNA for the CDR3 is TGTGCCAGCAGCCGACGGGTAACTGGAAACACCATATATTTT.

The chain joins TRBV2 to TRBJ1-1; a weak D match, TRBD1 (6 bases). The V and J ends lost 4 bases and 3 bases respectively, with 9 bases between them. Per germline, CDR1 SNHLY and CDR2 FYNNEI. The CDR3 consists of 13 residues. In DNA form, the CDR3 reads TGTGCCAGCAGTGCGGACAGTTACACTGAAGCTTTCTTT. Translated: CASSADSYTEAFF.